The rows below give T cell receptor beta chains drawn from one sample of a study of control samples from healthy donors and cancer patients. Data came from immunoSEQ multiplex PCR; TCRdb stores just in-frame clones and leaves some out. This sample has approximately 100,000 clones, with about nine tenths found just once. Sequences were obtained from blood. These receptors were collected from a human donor in good health. The donor label of this sample is uncertain. CDR3s include the opening cysteine and the closing phenylalanine or tryptophan. The D gene is left open where the match is weak. For some rows the clone size is stated as once, few or many, or as a class when expanded; others skip it.

>.|TRBJ2-1|TRBV5-4|TRBD2
TGTGCCAGCAGCATGGGACTAACTTACTACAATGAGCAGTTCTTC
CASSMGLTYYNEQFF
>.|TRBJ1-2|TRBV5-4|.
TGTGCCAGCAGCTTGGGAGGGGGGCAGGATGGCTACACCTTC
CASSLGGGQDGYTF
>.|TRBJ1-5|TRBV5-5|TRBD1
TGTGCCAGCACCAAACAGGGGGGCGATCAGCCCCAGCATTTT
CASTKQGGDQPQHF
>.|TRBJ2-2|TRBV7-8|TRBD1
TGTGCCAGCAGCCCCAGGCCTTCCCGGGACAGGGGGCTCCACGGGGAGCTGTTTTTT
CASSPRPSRDRGLHGELFF
>few|TRBJ2-3|TRBV7-3|TRBD1
TGTGCCAGCAGCTCCCGACAGGGGTTAGCAGATACGCAGTATTTT
CASSSRQGLADTQYF
>few|TRBJ1-5|TRBV7-2|.
TGTGCCAGCAGCTTAAGCGCATCAAGGGTTCAGCCCCAGCATTTT
CASSLSASRVQPQHF
>.|TRBJ2-5|TRBV29-1|TRBD1
TGCAGCGTGATACCTCAGGGGGCTAAAGAGACCCAGTACTTC
CSVIPQGAKETQYF
>once|TRBJ1-3|TRBV2|.
TGTGCCAGCAGTGACGGACAGCACTCTGGAAACACCATATATTTT
CASSDGQHSGNTIYF
>.|TRBJ2-5|TRBV18|.
TGTGCCAGCTCACCAAAAGACCGCGCCCAAGAGACCCAGTACTTC
CASSPKDRAQETQYF
>once|TRBJ2-5|TRBV7-2|TRBD2
TGTGCCAGCAGCTTAGCGGGTACCGGGACTAGCGGGGGGGCCCGAGGGTCGGAGACCCAGTACTTC
CASSLAGTGTSGGARGSETQYF
>.|TRBJ2-2|TRBV5-8|.
TGTGCCAGCAGCTTGTTCCAGGGGGGGCCTCGAATGAACACCGGGGAGCTGTTTTTT
CASSLFQGGPRMNTGELFF
>once|TRBJ1-3|TRBV6-5|.
TGTGCCAGCAAGGCACAGGGAGCTGCTGGAAACACCATATATTTT
CASKAQGAAGNTIYF
>.|TRBJ1-6|TRBV6-5|TRBD1
TGTGCCAGCAGTTTCGGGACAGACGAAAATTCACCCCTCCACTTT
CASSFGTDENSPLHF
>.|TRBJ1-2|TRBV5-5|.
TGTGCCAGCAGCGTAACAGGGTTTGGCTACACCTTC
CASSVTGFGYTF
>.|TRBJ2-3|TRBV5-5|.
TGTGCCAGCAGCGCCCATGGACAGCGCACAGATACGCAGTATTTT
CASSAHGQRTDTQYF
>.|TRBJ1-1|TRBV12-3/TRBV12-4|TRBD1
TGTGCCAGCGGTCGAGGGGGCTATTCTGAAGCTTTCTTT
CASGRGGYSEAFF
>once|TRBJ2-7|TRBV24-1|.
TGTGCCACCAGTGCCACAACCTCGGGGGGCGAACAGTACTTC
CATSATTSGGEQYF
>few|TRBJ1-1|TRBV6-5|.
TGTGCCAGCAGGTACGACAGGAACACTGAAGCTTTCTTT
CASRYDRNTEAFF
>.|TRBJ2-4|TRBV21-1|.
TGTGCCAGCCAACGCACAGCCAAAAACATTCAGTACTTC
CASQRTAKNIQYF
>.|TRBJ1-5|TRBV6-1|.
TGTGCCAGCAGTGATGGGCTTTATCAGCCCCAGCATTTT
CASSDGLYQPQHF
>.|TRBJ1-1|TRBV30|.
TGTGCCTGGAGTATTTTGGAGGGTGAAGCTTTCTTT
CAWSILEGEAFF
>.|TRBJ2-3|TRBV5-1|TRBD2
TGCGCCAGCAGCTTGGGCGGGGGTGTGCAGTATTTT
CASSLGGGVQYF
>.|TRBJ1-2|TRBV5-4|TRBD1
TGTGCCAGCAACAACAGGGGTAGCTACACCTTC
CASNNRGSYTF
>.|TRBJ1-4|TRBV11-2|.
TGTGCCAGCAGCCCGCAGGGTCTTTGGGATGAAAAACTGTTTTTT
CASSPQGLWDEKLFF
>.|TRBJ1-1|TRBV10-3|.
TGTGCCATCAGTGAGACAGGGTATAGCACTGAAGCTTTCTTT
CAISETGYSTEAFF
>.|TRBJ2-3|TRBV7-9|TRBD1
TGTGCCAGCAGCTTGGGACAGGGGGCGGATCGCACAGATACGCAGTATTTT
CASSLGQGADRTDTQYF
>.|TRBJ1-5|TRBV5-1|.
TGCGCCAGCAGCTTGTCCGGATATAGCAATCAGCCCCAGCATTTT
CASSLSGYSNQPQHF
>.|TRBJ1-3|TRBV28|.
TGTGCCAGCACCAATTTGGGGGGGACTGGAAACACCATATATTTT
CASTNLGGTGNTIYF
>.|TRBJ2-2|TRBV18|.
TGTGCCAGCTCAACGTCCACGTACAGGGCGCCGAACACCGGGGAGCTGTTTTTT
CASSTSTYRAPNTGELFF
>.|TRBJ2-7|TRBV5-1|TRBD1
TGCGCCAGCAGCGCGACAGGGGGCTACTACGAGCAGTACTTC
CASSATGGYYEQYF
>few|TRBJ2-3|TRBV5-6|.
TGTGCCAGCAGCTTAAGAGCCGGCAGCACAGATACGCAGTATTTT
CASSLRAGSTDTQYF
>.|TRBJ2-1|TRBV3-1/TRBV3-2|TRBD2
TGTGCCAGCAGCCAAGATGCGGGACTAGCAGCCTACTCCTACAATGAGCAGTTCTTC
CASSQDAGLAAYSYNEQFF
>.|TRBJ2-7|TRBV7-6|TRBD2
TGTGCCAGCAGCTCGGGGACTAGCGGGGGACACGAGCAGTACTTC
CASSSGTSGGHEQYF
>.|TRBJ1-3|TRBV7-9|.
TGTGCCAGCAGTTCGACGGGACGCGGTGGAAACACCATATATTTT
CASSSTGRGGNTIYF
>.|TRBJ1-2|TRBV10-3|.
TGTGCCATCAGTGGGGAGACAGAAAAGTACACCTTC
CAISGETEKYTF
>.|TRBJ1-2|TRBV7-9|.
TGTGCCAGCAGCCGTTCTCGGACAAATTATGGCTACACCTTC
CASSRSRTNYGYTF
>.|TRBJ1-4|TRBV7-9|TRBD1
TGTGCCAGCAGCTTGACAGGGCTAACGGAAAAACTGTTTTTT
CASSLTGLTEKLFF
>.|TRBJ1-1|TRBV30|.
TGTGCCTGGAGTTTGGGCCCATTAGTCGTGAACACTGAAGCTTTCTTT
CAWSLGPLVVNTEAFF
>few|TRBJ1-6|TRBV6-1|.
TGTGCCAGCAGTGAAGGGAGCGTGAGGCAGTCACCCCTCCACTTT
CASSEGSVRQSPLHF
>.|TRBJ1-1|TRBV6-5|.
TGTGCCAGCAGTTACAAACAGGGGAACACTGAAGCTTTCTTT
CASSYKQGNTEAFF
>.|TRBJ1-3|TRBV7-6|.
TGTGCCAGCAGCTTAGTTGCAGGGAACACTGGAAACACCATATATTTT
CASSLVAGNTGNTIYF
>.|TRBJ2-1|TRBV4-2|TRBD2
TGTGCCAGCAGCCAAGATAGGCGGGGGGAAGGGGAGCAGTTCTTC
CASSQDRRGEGEQFF
>.|TRBJ2-2|TRBV5-1|.
TGCGCCAGCAGACCCGGGACACAAAACACCGGGGAGCTGTTTTTT
CASRPGTQNTGELFF
>.|TRBJ2-5|TRBV7-2|TRBD2
TGTGCCAGCAGCTTAGGGCTAGCGGGGGGGCCGGGGGAGACCCAGTACTTC
CASSLGLAGGPGETQYF
>.|TRBJ2-1|TRBV7-8|.
TGTGCCAGCAGCTTAGGGGCCGGGCCGGTAACCTACAATGAGCAGTTCTTC
CASSLGAGPVTYNEQFF
>once|TRBJ1-2|TRBV21-1|.
TGTGCCAGCAGCAAAGATTGGCGACAGGGGGGTTGTCGCTATGGCTACACCTTC
CASSKDWRQGGCRYGYTF
>.|TRBJ1-2|TRBV28|.
TGTGCCAGCAGTTTATCGCACCGGGACCCGGGGGCCTATGGCTACACCTTC
CASSLSHRDPGAYGYTF
>.|TRBJ1-1|TRBV3-1/TRBV3-2|.
TGTGCCAGCAGCCAAGGTCTGAACACTGAAGCTTTCTTT
CASSQGLNTEAFF
>.|TRBJ1-3|TRBV2|.
TGTGCCAGCAGTGAGGTAGGACAGCCTCTCTCTGGAAACACCATATATTTT
CASSEVGQPLSGNTIYF